One sample yielded the 19 T cell receptor beta chains listed below, sequenced in a study of blood T cell repertoires in COVID-19. Assay: immunoSEQ multiplex PCR; the TCRdb copy retains only in-frame clones and omits some. The sample shows 150,000 or so clones, around 87% of them seen only once. Material: peripheral blood. These receptors originate from a man aged 18 to 30 with acute or convalescent COVID-19.

The chain employs TRBV7-8 and TRBJ1-4; perhaps TRBD1 as D (6 bases). The V and J ends lost 5 bases and 13 bases respectively, with 23 bases between them. The CDR3 sequence is 15 residues long. Germline assignment: CDR1 SGHVS and CDR2 FQNEAQ. In nucleotides, the CDR3 is TGTGCCAGCAGCCGAGAGGGCAGGGGATTACACGGACTGTTTTTT. It yields the protein CASSREGRGLHGLFF. Using reference TRBV7-8 and TRBJ1-4 for the parts outside the CDR3, the full variable domain is GAGVSQSPRYKVAKRGQDVALRCDPISGHVSLFWYQQALGQGPEFLTYFQNEAQLDKSGLPSDRFFAERPEGSVSTLKIQRTQQEDSAVYLCASSREGRGLHGLFFGSGTQLSVL.

The chain combines TRBV6-5 with TRBJ2-2, with D possibly being TRBD1 (5 bases). V dropped 6 bases and J dropped 6 bases, with 11 bases sitting between them. This CDR3 comprises 13 residues. CDR1 and CDR2 (germline): MNHEY, SVGAGI. CDR3 nucleotide sequence: TGTGCCAGCAGGACCGACAGTTCCGGGGAGCTGTTTTTT. Translation gives CASRTDSSGELFF.

The J gene is TRBJ1-4, the V gene TRBV6-2 or TRBV6-3; 8 bases line up with TRBD1. The V gene's germline CDR1 is MNHEY and CDR2 SVGEGT. The ends lost 6 bases at V and 0 bases at J; junction bases unmatched: 6. The CDR3 runs 16 residues. The CDR3 protein is CASSGTGGATNEKLFF. In DNA form, the CDR3 reads TGTGCCAGCAGCGGGACAGGTGGGGCAACTAATGAAAAACTGTTTTTT.

In DNA form, the CDR3 reads TGTGCCAGCAGAGCACAGGGTTATAACGGCTACACCTTC. This codes for CASRAQGYNGYTF. The chain combines TRBV27 with TRBJ1-2, with a tentative D call TRBD1 (6 bases). The CDR3 is made up of 13 amino acids. The V end lost 6 bases, the J end lost 8 bases, and 16 bases lay between the germline ends. The germline V gene encodes CDR1 MNHEY and CDR2 SMNVEV (reference sequence).

V usage is TRBV28 and J usage is TRBJ1-2, with D perhaps TRBD1 (5 bases). This CDR3 region has 12 residues. V was cut by 6 bases and J by 6 bases, with 11 bases left in between. The germline V gene has CDR1 MDHEN and CDR2 SYDVKM. The CDR3 DNA is TGTGCCAGCAGCGCAAAAGGGGATGGCTACACCTTC. Its translation: CASSAKGDGYTF.

The chain employs TRBV12-3 or TRBV12-4 and TRBJ2-7; the D gene is possibly TRBD1 (5 bases). CDR3 length: 13 residues. Trimming cost V 3 bases and J 2 bases, with 8 bases left between them. This CDR3 reads CASSFGAAYEQYV. The CDR3 coding sequence is TGTGCCAGCAGTTTTGGGGCAGCCTACGAGCAGTACGTC.

The rearrangement links TRBV5-5 to TRBJ1-4; maybe TRBD1 (6 bases). Germline lookup yields CDR1 SGHKS and CDR2 YYEKEE (reference sequence). CDR3 length equals 16 residues. The V and J ends lost 5 bases and 2 bases respectively, with 16 bases between them. The CDR3 DNA reads as TGTGCCAGCAGTCGGACAGACTCTCACACTAATGAAAAACTGTTTTTT. Residues: CASSRTDSHTNEKLFF.

The chain joins TRBV18 to TRBJ1-5, with unresolved D. The CDR3 is 14 amino acids. The V and J ends lost 3 bases and 7 bases respectively, with 13 bases between them. Germline V gives CDR1 KGHSH, CDR2 LQKENI. This CDR3 is CASSPLDTSQPQHF. The CDR3 region has the DNA TGTGCCAGCTCACCCCTTGACACATCCCAGCCCCAGCATTTT.

The CDR3 sequence: CASSFDSNSPLHF. CDR3 nucleotides: TGTGCCAGCAGTTTCGACAGTAATTCACCCCTCCACTTT. The rearrangement uses TRBV11-2 and TRBJ1-6; possible D gene TRBD1, 5 bases. Germline V gene lookup returns CDR1 SGHAT and CDR2 FQNNGV. The CDR3 has 13 residues. With 6 bases removed from V and 6 bases from J, the gap between germline ends came to 9 bases.

The chain employs TRBV7-2 and TRBJ1-1, with 10 nucleotides matching TRBD1. With V trimmed by 5 bases and J by 1 base, 4 bases remained unmatched. This CDR3 is 15 amino acids long. Per germline, CDR1 SGHTA and CDR2 FQGNSA. This chain's CDR3 is CASSGDRGPNTEAFF. The CDR3 bases are TGTGCCAGCAGCGGGGACAGGGGTCCGAACACTGAAGCTTTCTTT.

The gene calls are TRBV6-5 and TRBJ1-3, with D perhaps TRBD1 (5 bases). This CDR3 is built from 16 residues. V was shortened by 4 bases and J by 0 bases, with 13 bases between the two germline ends. Per germline, CDR1 MNHEY and CDR2 SVGAGI. The DNA for the CDR3 is TGTGCCAGCAGTTCGTACTTTACAGGCTCTGGAAACACCATATATTTT. Translation gives CASSSYFTGSGNTIYF.

The chain recombines TRBV7-3 with TRBJ2-2; TRBD2 matches 12 bases. Germline V gives CDR1 SGHTA, CDR2 FQGTGA. J lost 8 bases, V lost 5 bases, and 3 bases had no gene match. CDR3 size: 14 residues. DNA of the CDR3: TGTGCCAGCAGCCCCGGGACTAGCGGGGGGGAGCTGTTTTTT. Protein: CASSPGTSGGELFF.

CDR3 sequence reads: CASSLDMGALAEKLFF. The DNA for the CDR3 is TGTGCCAGCAGCTTAGACATGGGGGCTTTGGCGGAAAAACTGTTTTTT. This rearrangement joins TRBV7-2 to TRBJ1-4; perhaps TRBD1 as D (6 bases). Germline V CDR1 and CDR2: SGHTA, FQGNSA. This CDR3 is built from 16 residues. With 1 base removed from V and 8 bases from J, the gap between germline ends came to 17 bases.

The chain has TRBV18 and TRBJ1-5, with a possible D match to TRBD1 (6 bases). V lost 8 bases, J lost 0 bases, and 20 bases lay in between. The CDR3 is 17 residues long. Germline values: CDR1 KGHSH, CDR2 LQKENI. The CDR3 coding sequence is TGTGCCAGCCCGTCACCGGGACATCTGTATAGCAATCAGCCCCAGCATTTT. It translates to CASPSPGHLYSNQPQHF. Looking up the rest from reference TRBV18 and TRBJ1-5 gives the full variable domain: NAGVMQNPRHLVRRRGQEARLRCSPMKGHSHVYWYRQLPEEGLKFMVYLQKENIIDESGMPKERFSAEFPKEGPSILRIQQVVRGDSAAYFCASPSPGHLYSNQPQHFGDGTRLSIL.

The chain employs TRBV19 and TRBJ1-1; D not certain. The CDR3 spans 13 residues. V lost 7 bases and J lost 6, with 15 bases in between. Germline V CDR1 and CDR2: LNHDA, SQIVND (reference sequence). The CDR3 region is CASTPSASPEAFF. For the CDR3, the DNA is TGTGCCAGTACCCCGAGCGCGAGCCCTGAAGCTTTCTTT.

V is TRBV30 and J is TRBJ1-4, with TRBD1 as a possible D gene (5 bases). CDR3 size: 15 residues. V lost 0 bases to trimming and J lost 8 bases, with 16 bases between them. CDR1 is GTSNPN and CDR2 is SVGIG in the germline V gene (reference sequence). CDR3 loop: CAWSVLTAVKEKLFF. Here the CDR3 DNA reads TGTGCCTGGAGTGTCCTGACAGCCGTCAAGGAAAAACTGTTTTTT.

This clone was found once. V and J are TRBV5-8 and TRBJ2-3; 7 nucleotides agree with TRBD1. V was pared by 3 bases and J by 1 base, with 5 bases of the junction left unmatched. Germline V lookup: CDR1 SGHTS, CDR2 YDEGEE. The CDR3 totals 15 residues. In DNA, the CDR3 is TGTGCCAGCAGCTCAAGACAGGGCGGCACAGATACGCAGTATTTT. This sequence encodes CASSSRQGGTDTQYF.

The chain uses TRBV6-2 or TRBV6-3 and TRBJ2-7; maybe TRBD2 (6 bases). CDR3 size: 14 residues. Trimming shortened V by 6 bases and J by 1 base, and 13 bases separated the two germline ends. From germline, CDR1 is MNHEY and CDR2 SVGEGT. As DNA, the CDR3 is TGTGCCAGCAGCCCACTCGGGGGTTCCTACGAGCAGTACGTC. Translating gives CASSPLGGSYEQYV.

The gene calls are TRBV5-1 and TRBJ2-5; D might be TRBD2 (5 bases). The CDR3 length is 15 residues. Trimming stripped 0 bases from V and 5 bases from J, with 14 bases between. Germline lookup yields CDR1 SGHRS and CDR2 YFSETQ. The DNA for the CDR3 is TGCGCCAGCAGCTTGGAAGGTAGCGTGAGGGAGACCCAGTACTTC. Encoded protein: CASSLEGSVRETQYF.